Each of the 23 T cell receptor beta chains below was sequenced from the same sample in a study of human versus mouse CDR3 diversity and MHC coevolution. Method: immunoSEQ multiplex PCR; TCRdb's copy keeps in-frame clones and lacks some. In the table there are about 77,000 clones, 85% to 95% of which are singletons. Sequencing was done on a sample of naive CD4+ T cells from blood. Subset here: CD45RO-negative CD62L-positive naive CD4 T cells. All receptors derive from a person between 25 and 75 years old in good health.

V and J are TRBV2 and TRBJ1-1; D is uncertain. Germline assignment: CDR1 SNHLY and CDR2 FYNNEI. V was pared by 2 bases and J by 11 bases, with 9 bases between. There are 11 residues in the CDR3. CDR3 protein: CASSEFVPAFF. In nucleotides, the CDR3 is TGTGCCAGCAGTGAATTCGTCCCGGCTTTCTTT.

V is TRBV11-2 and J is TRBJ1-5; tentatively, D is TRBD1 (5 bases). There are 14 residues in the CDR3. Germline V lookup: CDR1 SGHAT, CDR2 FQNNGV. V was cut by 1 base and J by 5 bases, with 9 bases left in between. This chain's CDR3 is CASSLGGTYQPQHF. CDR3 bases: TGTGCCAGCAGCTTAGGGGGGACTTATCAGCCCCAGCATTTT. Full variable domain (remainder filled in from reference TRBV11-2 and TRBJ1-5): EAGVAQSPRYKIIEKRQSVAFWCNPISGHATLYWYQQILGQGPKLLIQFQNNGVVDDSQLPKDRFSAERLKGVDSTLKIQPAKLEDSAVYLCASSLGGTYQPQHFGDGTRLSIL.

The rearrangement links TRBV4-1 to TRBJ1-1; a weak D match, TRBD1 (5 bases). The CDR3 has 15 amino acids. V lost 2 bases to trimming and J lost 2 bases, with 12 bases between them. CDR1 MGHRA and CDR2 YSYEKL come from the germline V gene. This CDR3 is CASSQFGGDNTEAFF. The DNA of the CDR3 is TGCGCCAGCAGCCAATTCGGGGGAGATAACACTGAAGCTTTCTTT.

The rearrangement uses TRBV10-2 and TRBJ2-7; D is ambiguous. Trimming removed 6 bases at V and 2 bases at J, with 11 bases between. This CDR3 comprises 13 residues. Per germline, CDR1 WSHSY and CDR2 SAAADI. The CDR3 DNA reads TGCGCCAGCAGCTTGGGCGACACCTACGAGCAGTACTTC. It yields the protein CASSLGDTYEQYF.

V usage is TRBV5-6 and J usage is TRBJ1-2, with D possibly being TRBD1 (6 bases). Germline-derived CDR1 and CDR2 are SGHDT and YYEEEE. Between the trimmed V and J ends, which lost 4 bases and 8 bases, there was a span of 15 bases. The CDR3 contains 13 residues. CDR3 in DNA: TGTGCCAGCAGCCCGACAGGCCCTTCAGGCTACACCTTC. Translating gives CASSPTGPSGYTF.

The gene calls are TRBV5-1 and TRBJ1-2; 10 positions agree with TRBD1. V shed 4 bases, J shed 8 bases, and the junction held 8 bases outside the gene matches. CDR3 length: 14 residues. From germline, CDR1 is SGHRS and CDR2 YFSETQ. CDR3 DNA sequence: TGCGCCAGCAGCCACCACGACAGGGGGCCGGGCTACACCTTC. This gives the protein CASSHHDRGPGYTF.

The chain couples TRBV13 to TRBJ2-7, with TRBD2 matching 8 bases. Germline CDR1 PRHDT, CDR2 FYEKMQ (reference sequence). The CDR3 has 15 residues. With V trimmed by 5 bases and J by 6 bases, 12 bases remained unmatched. CDR3: CASSITAGAFSEQYF. The CDR3 region has the DNA TGTGCCAGCAGCATTACAGCGGGAGCATTTAGCGAGCAGTACTTC. The full variable domain, in which reference TRBV13 and TRBJ2-7 provide the parts outside the CDR3, is AAGVIQSPRHLIKEKRETATLKCYPIPRHDTVYWYQQGPGQDPQFLISFYEKMQSDKGSIPDRFSAQQFSDYHSELNMSSLELGDSALYFCASSITAGAFSEQYFGPGTRLTVT.

The genes are TRBV4-1 and TRBJ1-6; tentative D call: TRBD1 (6 bases). From germline, CDR1 is MGHRA and CDR2 YSYEKL. V was cut by 0 bases and J by 10 bases, with 19 bases left in between. The CDR3 runs to 17 residues. CDR3 in amino acids: CASSQDLSRTERSPLHF. The CDR3 DNA follows: TGCGCCAGCAGCCAAGATCTGAGCAGGACAGAGAGGTCACCCCTCCACTTT.

This CDR3 is CASSFRSTEAFF. The CDR3 DNA is TGTGCCAGCAGCTTCAGGTCGACTGAAGCTTTCTTT. The genes are TRBV5-4 and TRBJ1-1, with D unclear. The CDR3 runs 12 residues. Trimming took off 2 bases at V and 5 bases at J, with 7 bases between the two ends. Germline assignment: CDR1 SGHNT and CDR2 YYREEE (reference sequence). The full variable domain, completed using reference TRBV5-4 and TRBJ1-1, is ETGVTQSPTHLIKTRGQQVTLRCSSQSGHNTVSWYQQALGQGPQFIFQYYREEENGRGNFPPRFSGLQFPNYSSELNVNALELDDSALYLCASSFRSTEAFFGQGTRLTVV.

The chain couples TRBV4-2 to TRBJ2-2, with 7 bases lining up with TRBD2. The CDR3 runs 15 residues. Germline trimming cut 1 base from V and 5 bases from J; bases unmatched to any gene: 4. CDR1 and CDR2 (germline): LGHNA, YNFKEQ. CDR3 loop: CASSQGKGGTGELFF. CDR3 nucleotide sequence: TGTGCCAGCAGCCAAGGGAAGGGAGGGACCGGGGAGCTGTTTTTT.

This chain joins TRBV5-6 and TRBJ2-2; 8 bases agree with TRBD1. This CDR3 has 14 amino acids. After removal of 4 bases from V and 4 bases from J, the junction contained 3 bases not matched to a gene. Germline CDR1 SGHDT, CDR2 YYEEEE. As DNA, the CDR3 is TGTGCCAGCAGCAGGACAGGGTTCACCGGGGAGCTGTTTTTT. It specifies CASSRTGFTGELFF.

The rearrangement joins TRBV28 to TRBJ2-3, with 8 positions matching TRBD2. The CDR3 runs 14 residues. Trimming cost V 6 bases and J 3 bases; bases outside gene matches: 5. Germline lookup yields CDR1 MDHEN and CDR2 SYDVKM. The CDR3 here is CASRMRGVTDTQYF. The CDR3 DNA is TGTGCCAGCAGGATGCGGGGGGTTACAGATACGCAGTATTTT. The entire variable domain, with the rest obtained from reference TRBV28 and TRBJ2-3, is as follows: DVKVTQSSRYLVKRTGEKVFLECVQDMDHENMFWYRQDPGLGLRLIYFSYDVKMKEKGDIPEGYSVSREKKERFSLILESASTNQTSMYLCASRMRGVTDTQYFGPGTRLTVL.

This clone was recorded once. V and J are TRBV2 and TRBJ1-1; a weak D match, TRBD1 (5 bases). The CDR3 covers 15 residues. V was cut by 5 bases and J by 0 bases, with 13 bases left in between. Germline V gene data show CDR1 as SNHLY and CDR2 as FYNNEI. The CDR3 DNA follows: TGTGCCAGCAGTTCTGACAGAATCTTGAACACTGAAGCTTTCTTT. This gives the protein CASSSDRILNTEAFF.

The chain uses TRBV18 and TRBJ1-2; 10 bases agree with TRBD1. This CDR3 spans 15 amino acids. The J segment lost 4 bases and the V segment lost 4 bases, leaving 6 bases of the junction unmatched. CDR1 KGHSH and CDR2 LQKENI come from the germline V gene. The CDR3 nucleotides read TGTGCCAGCTCACAACCGGGGACAGGGGTCTATGGCTACACCTTC. It is translated as CASSQPGTGVYGYTF.

The chain links TRBV11-2 to TRBJ2-1, with a tentative D call TRBD1 (7 bases). CDR3 length: 15 residues. In germline, CDR1 is SGHAT, CDR2 FQNNGV. V gave up 3 bases and J gave up 6 bases, with 15 bases separating them. This CDR3 is CASSFAGQYGNEQFF. The DNA of the CDR3 is TGTGCCAGCAGCTTTGCGGGACAGTACGGCAATGAGCAGTTCTTC.

This clone was found once. DNA for the CDR3: TGTGCCAGCTCCCAGTCTCTGGACAGGGGGGTTCAGCCCCAGCATTTT. This codes for CASSQSLDRGVQPQHF. V gene TRBV18 combines with J gene TRBJ1-5, with 10 positions matching TRBD1. The CDR3 has 16 amino acids. The germline V gene has CDR1 KGHSH and CDR2 LQKENI. Losses at the gene ends were 6 bases for V and 6 bases for J; bases not matched to a gene: 11.

V gene TRBV21-1 combines with J gene TRBJ1-2. TRBV21-1 is a pseudogene. The CDR3 is made up of 14 amino acids. The CDR3 loop reads CASSKYNLFYGYTF. CDR3 coding DNA: TGTGCCAGCAGCAAATATAATCTATTCTATGGCTACACCTTC.

This chain links TRBV10-3 with TRBJ1-5; possible D gene TRBD1, 5 bases. In germline, CDR1 is ENHRY, CDR2 SYGVKD. V dropped 0 bases and J dropped 4 bases, with 10 bases sitting between them. The CDR3 spans 15 residues. The CDR3 reads CAISESMGTNQPQHF. In DNA form, the CDR3 reads TGTGCCATCAGTGAGTCGATGGGGACTAATCAGCCCCAGCATTTT.

This chain uses TRBV7-9 with TRBJ2-7, with 7 bases matching TRBD1. The CDR3 extends over 12 amino acids. Per germline, CDR1 SEHNR and CDR2 FQNEAQ (reference sequence). V lost 4 bases to trimming and J lost 6 bases; unmatched junction nucleotides: 3. CDR3 sequence (DNA): TGTGCCAGCAGCTCGACAGGGCTCGAGCAGTACTTC. Translated, it gives CASSSTGLEQYF.

This sequence joins TRBV27 and TRBJ2-1; a possible D gene is TRBD1 (6 bases). The CDR3 is 19 amino acids. The germline CDR1 and CDR2 sequences are MNHEY and SMNVEV (reference sequence). Between the trimmed V and J ends, which lost 5 bases and 10 bases, there was a span of 33 bases. CDR3 loop: CASSPAPTSSKGAQGEQFF. For the CDR3, the DNA is TGTGCCAGCAGTCCCGCCCCAACTAGTTCAAAGGGTGCCCAGGGGGAGCAGTTCTTC.

This clone was detected only a few times. The rearrangement uses TRBV7-9 and TRBJ1-1; tentatively, D is TRBD1 (5 bases). V gave up 1 base and J gave up 7 bases, with 13 bases separating them. The germline V gene encodes CDR1 SEHNR and CDR2 FQNEAQ (reference sequence). The CDR3 sequence is 14 residues long. CDR3 DNA sequence: TGTGCCAGCAGCTTAGTGCAGGGAGGGAATGAAGCTTTCTTT. Translated, it gives CASSLVQGGNEAFF.

The chain's CDR3 is CSARPAGAGTEAFF. The CDR3 DNA follows: TGCAGCGCTAGGCCGGCAGGGGCGGGCACTGAAGCTTTCTTT. The chain employs TRBV29-1 and TRBJ1-1, with D perhaps TRBD1 (6 bases). This CDR3 is 14 amino acids long. Germline V gene sequence: CDR1 SQVTM, CDR2 ANQGSEA. V was trimmed by 7 bases and J by 4 bases, leaving 19 bases between them.

The chain is built from TRBV6-5 and TRBJ1-5; 10 positions agree with TRBD1. V was pared by 4 bases and J by 0 bases, with 3 bases of the junction left unmatched. The V gene's germline CDR1 is MNHEY and CDR2 SVGAGI. The CDR3 has 16 residues. This chain's CDR3 is CASSLTGGSSNQPQHF. The CDR3 region has the DNA TGTGCCAGCAGTTTGACAGGGGGCTCTAGCAATCAGCCCCAGCATTTT.